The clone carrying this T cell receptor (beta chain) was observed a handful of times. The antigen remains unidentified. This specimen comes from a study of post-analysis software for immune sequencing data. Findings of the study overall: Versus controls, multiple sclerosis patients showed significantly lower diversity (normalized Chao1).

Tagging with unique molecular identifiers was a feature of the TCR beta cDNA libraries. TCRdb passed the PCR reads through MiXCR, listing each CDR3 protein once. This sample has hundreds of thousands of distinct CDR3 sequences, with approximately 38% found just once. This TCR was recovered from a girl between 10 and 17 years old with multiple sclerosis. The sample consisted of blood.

Here the CDR3 DNA reads TGCGCCAGCAGCCAACATACAACAGGGTCCTACGAGCAGTACTTC. Residues: CASSQHTTGSYEQYF. The chain recombines TRBV4-1 with TRBJ2-7; D possibly corresponds to TRBD1 (6 bases). The CDR3 spans 15 residues. The V gene lost 2 bases and the J gene lost 1 base, with 12 bases spanning the gap. Germline V gene data show CDR1 as MGHRA and CDR2 as YSYEKL.